The source of this T cell receptor beta chain is a study of T cell repertoires in cytomegalovirus infection. Across the whole study: From public TCR beta signatures came an indication of both CMV infection and matching HLA type.

Remarks on this clonotype: Antigen specificity is unknown.

A single record per CDR3 protein comes from TCRdb applying MiXCR to the reads. The table lists 100,000 to 150,000 distinct CDR3 sequences, approximately 9.2% of them singletons, with 10% in the top ten. Study-level points and caveats: CMV-specific HLA-C-restricted TCR beta clonotypes dominated the ex vivo response. The study identified carriers of CMV plus the relevant HLA from cumulative public TCR beta family frequency.

The CDR3 runs 15 residues. Germline CDR1 is KGHDR and CDR2 is SFDVKD. V lost 3 bases and J lost 4; bases outside the gene matches: 5. The gene calls are TRBV24-1 and TRBJ2-3; 8 bases are shared with TRBD2. The clonotype originates from a human donor in good health (CMV status not recorded). Some clones in this sample may be carry-over from other donors' samples. The sequencing input was PBMCs. CDR3 nucleotides: TGTGCCACCAGTGATGGGACGGGGGGGCCAGATACGCAGTATTTT. Its protein product is CATSDGTGGPDTQYF.